Below, 26 T cell receptor beta chains from the same sample are listed, as sequenced in a study of chemoradiotherapy in HPV16-positive cancers. TCRdb keeps only in-frame clones here, not all; method: immunoSEQ multiplex PCR. This repertoire shows about 24,000 clones, 94% found once; its top ten account for roughly 3%. Sampling was carried out from a patient who underwent chemoradiotherapy. The origin of the receptors is a human donor with HPV-associated anogenital cancer.

Written as DNA, the CDR3 is TGTGCCAGCAGCTTGCAGCCGGGGGCGGGCAATCAGCCCCAGCATTTT. This translates into CASSLQPGAGNQPQHF. The chain has TRBV5-5 and TRBJ1-5; TRBD1 might be the D (6 bases). Germline assignment: CDR1 SGHKS and CDR2 YYEKEE (reference sequence). CDR3 length: 16 residues. V lost 1 base to trimming and J lost 2 bases, with 13 bases between them.

The V call is TRBV7-6, the J call TRBJ1-1, with 9 bases aligning to TRBD1. The CDR3 has 17 amino acids. V gave up 4 bases and J gave up 2 bases; unmatched junction bases: 11. In germline, CDR1 is SGHVS, CDR2 FNYEAQ. CDR3 sequence: CASSSRPGGQGNTEAFF. CDR3 in DNA: TGTGCCAGCAGCTCCAGACCGGGGGGACAGGGTAACACTGAAGCTTTCTTT.

The J gene is TRBJ1-5, the V gene TRBV18; the D gene is possibly TRBD1 (5 bases). V shed 3 bases and J shed 0 bases, with 18 bases lying between them. Germline lookup yields CDR1 KGHSH and CDR2 LQKENI. The CDR3 has 18 residues. CDR3 DNA sequence: TGTGCCAGCTCACCCACTAGGGGCAGCGCGGATAGCAATCAGCCCCAGCATTTT. This sequence encodes CASSPTRGSADSNQPQHF.

The chain couples TRBV2 to TRBJ2-2, with 14 nucleotides matching TRBD2. Per the germline V gene, CDR1 is SNHLY and CDR2 is FYNNEI. CDR3 length: 17 amino acids. Trimming cost V 8 bases and J 3 bases; bases outside gene matches: 8. In nucleotides, the CDR3 is TGTGCCAGCGGCGGACTAGCGGGGGGAGGAGACACCGGGGAGCTGTTTTTT. Protein: CASGGLAGGGDTGELFF.

The chain couples TRBV2 to TRBJ1-1; D possibly corresponds to TRBD1 (6 bases). The germline V gene has CDR1 SNHLY and CDR2 FYNNEI. V was clipped by 7 bases and J by 5 bases, with 23 bases between them. This CDR3 comprises 16 residues. CDR3 sequence: CASNLLSQGRKTEAFF. Here the CDR3 DNA reads TGTGCCAGCAATTTGCTCTCACAGGGAAGGAAGACTGAAGCTTTCTTT.

The V and J genes are TRBV19 and TRBJ2-3; 7 bases match TRBD2. The CDR3 covers 14 residues. The germline V gene encodes CDR1 LNHDA and CDR2 SQIVND (reference sequence). Trimming removed 2 bases from V and 6 bases from J; junction bases left unmatched: 5. CDR3 residues: CASSITGGEDTQYF. The CDR3 DNA follows: TGTGCCAGTAGTATAACGGGAGGTGAGGATACGCAGTATTTT.

V gene TRBV7-2 combines with J gene TRBJ1-3, with TRBD1 as a possible D gene (6 bases). V was cut by 2 bases and J by 4 bases, with 15 bases left in between. CDR1 and CDR2 from the germline V gene are SGHTA and FQGNSA. The CDR3 has 16 amino acids. CDR3 sequence reads: CASSLNRGLDGNTIYF. The CDR3 DNA sequence: TGTGCCAGCAGCTTAAACCGGGGGCTAGACGGAAACACCATATATTTT.

The chain uses TRBV20-1 and TRBJ1-2; D unclear. This CDR3 comprises 10 residues. Trimming pared 2 bases from V and 12 bases from J, leaving 10 bases between. Germline V gene lookup returns CDR1 DFQATT and CDR2 SNEGSKA (reference sequence). The CDR3 sequence: CSARSQNDTF. As DNA, the CDR3 is TGCAGTGCTAGAAGTCAGAACGACACCTTC.

The genes are TRBV14 and TRBJ1-2, with D possibly TRBD1 on 5 matching bases. CDR1 is SGHDN and CDR2 is FVKESK in the germline V gene. The length of the CDR3 is 14 residues. V shed 5 bases and J shed 1 base, with 11 bases lying between them. The CDR3 protein is CASSEATDNYGYTF. Written as DNA, the CDR3 is TGTGCCAGCAGCGAAGCGACAGATAACTATGGCTACACCTTC.

The rearrangement links TRBV7-2 to TRBJ2-5, with a possible D match to TRBD2 (6 bases). V gave up 1 base and J gave up 5 bases, with 17 bases separating them. This CDR3 has 16 residues. The V gene's germline CDR1 is SGHTA and CDR2 FQGNSA. CDR3 in DNA: TGTGCCAGCAGCTTAGGCGGGACTCCCGGGTGGGAGACCCAGTACTTC. This translates into CASSLGGTPGWETQYF.

The chain has TRBV2 and TRBJ2-7; TRBD2 matches at 11 bases. The CDR3 spans 15 residues. CDR1 is SNHLY, CDR2 FYNNEI, per germline. Trimming removed 6 bases from V and 4 bases from J; junction bases left unmatched: 8. CDR3 protein: CASRATSGSIYEQYF. In nucleotides, the CDR3 is TGTGCCAGCAGGGCCACTAGCGGGAGCATTTACGAGCAGTACTTC.

This chain links TRBV6-1 with TRBJ1-5, with D uncertain. Germline CDR1 and CDR2: MNHNS and SASEGT. This CDR3 contains 15 residues. V was pared by 2 bases and J by 2 bases, with 10 bases between. This CDR3 reads CASSEWRRGNQPQHF. In DNA form, the CDR3 reads TGTGCCAGCAGTGAATGGCGCCGCGGCAATCAGCCCCAGCATTTT.

The chain carries TRBV28 and TRBJ2-4; a possible D gene is TRBD1 (5 bases). This CDR3 has 15 residues. Deletions cut 1 base from V and 3 bases from J, with 10 bases between. Germline V gene sequence: CDR1 MDHEN, CDR2 SYDVKM. The DNA of the CDR3 is TGTGCCAGCAGTTTATCAGGGCCGGGCAAAAACATTCAGTACTTC. Protein product: CASSLSGPGKNIQYF.

The chain has TRBV6-1 and TRBJ1-2; D ambiguous. V was shortened by 3 bases and J by 1 base, with 15 bases between the two germline ends. The germline V gene has CDR1 MNHNS and CDR2 SASEGT. The CDR3 length is 16 residues. For the CDR3, the DNA is TGTGCCAGCAGTGATGGGGAGCACACCATTAACTATGGCTACACCTTC. Amino acids: CASSDGEHTINYGYTF.

Only one count was recorded for this clone. V usage is TRBV6-6 and J usage is TRBJ1-2, with 11 bases that match TRBD1. CDR1 MNHNY and CDR2 SVGAGI come from the germline V gene (reference sequence). The CDR3 has 16 residues. V shed 2 bases, J shed 7 bases, and the junction held 9 bases outside the gene matches. The CDR3 DNA reads TGTGCCAGCAGTTACAACGACCCCGGGACAGGGGGTGGCTACACCTTC. This encodes CASSYNDPGTGGGYTF.

The rearrangement uses TRBV7-2 and TRBJ1-1; D is possibly TRBD1 (6 bases). The CDR3 has 14 amino acids. The germline gives CDR1 SGHTA, CDR2 FQGNSA. V was shortened by 5 bases and J by 1 base, with 11 bases between the two germline ends. The CDR3 region has the DNA TGTGCCAGCAGCGCGGGACAATGGAACACTGAAGCTTTCTTT. Translated: CASSAGQWNTEAFF. The full variable domain, completed using reference TRBV7-2 and TRBJ1-1, is GAGVSQSPSNKVTEKGKDVELRCDPISGHTALYWYRQSLGQGLEFLIYFQGNSAPDKSGLPSDRFSAERTGGSVSTLTIQRTQQEDSAVYLCASSAGQWNTEAFFGQGTRLTVV.

The genes are TRBV7-9 and TRBJ1-4; D gene ambiguous. Germline CDR1 and CDR2: SEHNR and FQNEAQ (reference sequence). The CDR3 runs to 15 residues. Trimming pared 0 bases from V and 4 bases from J, leaving 9 bases between. The CDR3 DNA is TGTGCCAGCAGCTTAGCGACAACGATTAATGAAAAACTGTTTTTT. It specifies CASSLATTINEKLFF.

The DNA of the CDR3 is TGTGCCAGCAGCTTGGTTCAGAAGAACACTGAAGCTTTCTTT. Its translation is CASSLVQKNTEAFF. The chain joins TRBV5-6 to TRBJ1-1; D remains unclear. CDR1 is SGHDT and CDR2 is YYEEEE in the germline V gene. Trimming pared 0 bases from V and 1 base from J, leaving 7 bases between. This CDR3 is built from 14 residues.

The chain has TRBV11-2 and TRBJ2-3, with D perhaps TRBD1 or TRBD2 (5 bases each). CDR1 and CDR2 (germline): SGHAT, FQNNGV. Trimming took off 6 bases at V and 6 bases at J, with 13 bases between the two ends. The CDR3 is made up of 13 amino acids. The CDR3 bases are TGTGCCAGCAGTCCCTCGTGGGGGGATACGCAGTATTTT. Translation: CASSPSWGDTQYF.

The chain couples TRBV29-1 to TRBJ2-1; 7 nucleotides match TRBD2. J was trimmed by 5 bases and V by 7 bases; bases with no gene match: 11. This CDR3 is built from 14 residues. Germline V CDR1 and CDR2: SQVTM, ANQGSEA. CDR3 region: CSAELGGSDNEQFF. In DNA, the CDR3 is TGCAGCGCCGAATTGGGGGGGTCCGACAATGAGCAGTTCTTC.

The rearrangement uses TRBV6-5 and TRBJ2-4; D may match TRBD1 or TRBD2 (5 bases each). CDR3 size: 13 residues. Trimming stripped 6 bases from V and 6 bases from J, with 12 bases between. Germline CDR1 is MNHEY and CDR2 is SVGAGI. This CDR3 is CASSGTSGNIQYF. CDR3 coding DNA: TGTGCCAGCAGCGGGACGTCCGGAAACATTCAGTACTTC.

This clone appeared a few times. The rearrangement joins TRBV4-1 to TRBJ1-4, with TRBD1 matching over 9 bases. CDR1 and CDR2 from the germline V gene are MGHRA and YSYEKL. This CDR3 comprises 19 residues. The trim removed 0 bases at V and 7 bases at J, leaving 15 bases unmatched. The CDR3 nucleotides read TGCGCCAGCAGCCAAGATCCCCGGACAGGGGACATTTGGGGTGAAAAACTGTTTTTT. It translates to CASSQDPRTGDIWGEKLFF.

This clone turned up a few times. This chain uses TRBV5-1 with TRBJ2-5; TRBD2 matches at 10 bases. CDR3 size: 14 residues. In germline, CDR1 is SGHRS, CDR2 YFSETQ. The ends lost 7 bases at V and 5 bases at J; junction bases unmatched: 8. CDR3 sequence: CASGSGGAVETQYF. CDR3 nucleotides: TGCGCCAGCGGGAGCGGGGGGGCCGTGGAGACCCAGTACTTC.

The V and J genes are TRBV27 and TRBJ2-7; 9 bases are shared with TRBD1. This CDR3 is built from 15 residues. Germline V gene data show CDR1 as MNHEY and CDR2 as SMNVEV (reference sequence). With V trimmed by 6 bases and J by 2 bases, 8 bases remained unmatched. CDR3: CASSPGTGITYEQYF. CDR3 DNA sequence: TGTGCCAGCAGCCCCGGGACAGGGATAACCTACGAGCAGTACTTC.

The DNA of the CDR3 is TGTGCCAGTAGTATGATACCGGGGGCCCTGAACTATGGCTACACCTTC. Protein: CASSMIPGALNYGYTF. The rearrangement uses TRBV19 and TRBJ1-2, with a tentative D call TRBD1 (6 bases). From germline, CDR1 is LNHDA and CDR2 SQIVND (reference sequence). The CDR3 spans 16 residues. The V end lost 3 bases, the J end lost 2 bases, and 16 bases lay between the germline ends.

V and J are TRBV9 and TRBJ1-1; 8 nucleotides line up with TRBD1. Per germline, CDR1 SGDLS and CDR2 YYNGEE. The CDR3 contains 15 residues. V dropped 1 base and J dropped 6; count of bases not matched to a gene: 8. The chain's CDR3 is CASSVIDRGGPEAFF. As DNA, the CDR3 is TGTGCCAGCAGCGTAATCGACAGGGGAGGCCCTGAAGCTTTCTTT. Using reference TRBV9 and TRBJ1-1 for the parts outside the CDR3, the full variable domain is DSGVTQTPKHLITATGQRVTLRCSPRSGDLSVYWYQQSLDQGLQFLIQYYNGEERAKGNILERFSAQQFPDLHSELNLSSLELGDSALYFCASSVIDRGGPEAFFGQGTRLTVV.